The text below deals with one T cell receptor (beta chain). The antigen is undetermined. V was pared by 5 bases and J by 0 bases, with 5 bases of the junction left unmatched. The CDR3 is made up of 14 amino acids. CDR1 and CDR2 from the germline V gene are SGHRS and YFSETQ. This record belongs to a study of cytomegalovirus exposure and HLA in healthy donors. Study findings and constraints: TRBV6-2, TRBV6-3 and other indistinguishable V segments were excluded. HLA-A and HLA-B allele assignments for most subjects were reportedly predicted accurately using TCR beta sequences.

Primers for the PCR totalled 60 Vbeta and 13 Jbeta. Repertoires were generated with immunoSEQ multiplex PCR, while TCRdb's copy carries only in-frame clones and drops some. The data hold roughly 130,000 clones, with over 50% observed a single time. Material for sequencing was PBMCs. The source of this sequence is a woman between 35 and 50 years old in good health and CMV-seropositive. V and J are TRBV5-1 and TRBJ2-7; 7 positions match TRBD1. The CDR3: CASRFRDSSYEQYF. For the CDR3, the DNA is TGCGCCAGCAGATTCCGGGACAGCTCCTACGAGCAGTACTTC.